The 13 T cell receptor beta chains below come from one sample, sequenced in a study of blood T cell repertoires in COVID-19. The data were produced by immunoSEQ multiplex PCR, yet TCRdb's version contains in-frame clones alone and is incomplete. The repertoire holds roughly 70,000 clones, with 80% as singletons. The sequenced material came from peripheral blood. Source of these receptors: a man between 65 and 85 years old who had recovered from COVID-19.

The chain couples TRBV7-9 to TRBJ1-4, with 8 bases identical to TRBD1. With 4 bases clipped from V and 8 bases from J, the junction kept 9 bases outside the gene matches. The CDR3 consists of 15 residues. Per the germline V gene, CDR1 is SEHNR and CDR2 is FQNEAQ (reference sequence). This CDR3 reads CASSSIRGLKEKLFF. CDR3 bases: TGTGCCAGCAGCTCGATCAGGGGGCTAAAAGAAAAACTGTTTTTT.

The chain employs TRBV29-1 and TRBJ2-7; possibly TRBD1 for D (6 bases). This CDR3 comprises 14 residues. Trimming cost V 6 bases and J 1 base, with 16 bases left between them. Germline lookup yields CDR1 SQVTM and CDR2 ANQGSEA. The DNA of the CDR3 is TGCAGCGTCGCCCATCCGACAGGATCCTACGAGCAGTACTTC. It codes for CSVAHPTGSYEQYF.

This clone was observed many times. The chain carries TRBV25-1 and TRBJ1-1; 8 nucleotides line up with TRBD1. Per germline, CDR1 MGHDK and CDR2 SYGVNS. The CDR3 runs 12 residues. V dropped 6 bases and J dropped 3; count of bases not matched to a gene: 0. The chain's CDR3 is CASRDRDTEAFF. The CDR3 region has the DNA TGTGCCAGCAGGGACAGGGACACTGAAGCTTTCTTT. The whole variable domain, filled in from reference TRBV25-1 and TRBJ1-1, reads EADIYQTPRYLVIGTGKKITLECSQTMGHDKMYWYQQDPGMELHLIHYSYGVNSTEKGDLSSESTVSRIRTEHFPLTLESARPSHTSQYLCASRDRDTEAFFGQGTRLTVV.

CDR3 DNA: TGTGCCAGCAGCCACAGGGGTGTGGAGCCCCAGCATTTT. As protein: CASSHRGVEPQHF. J is TRBJ1-5 and V is TRBV5-6, with 7 nucleotides matching TRBD1. V shed 4 bases and J 8 bases; nucleotides not matched to a gene: 6. The CDR3 is made up of 13 amino acids. CDR1 is SGHDT and CDR2 is YYEEEE in the germline V gene.

The chain uses TRBV19 and TRBJ2-2; TRBD1 aligns across 9 bases. The germline CDR1 and CDR2 sequences are LNHDA and SQIVND (reference sequence). Trimming removed 5 bases from V and 6 bases from J; junction bases left unmatched: 10. CDR3 length: 16 residues. CDR3 DNA: TGTGCCAGTAGTCGGGGACAGGGAGTATCGGCCGGGGAGCTGTTTTTT. Its translation: CASSRGQGVSAGELFF.

This chain joins TRBV5-1 and TRBJ2-5, with TRBD2 matching over 11 bases. The germline gives CDR1 SGHRS, CDR2 YFSETQ. The junction had 5 bases not matched to a gene; V was cut back by 4 bases and J by 0 bases. The CDR3 contains 16 residues. CDR3 protein: CASSLGTSGDQETQYF. DNA of the CDR3: TGCGCCAGCAGCCTCGGGACTAGCGGCGACCAAGAGACCCAGTACTTC.

The chain recombines TRBV4-2 with TRBJ2-1; 8 bases line up with TRBD2. After removal of 1 base from V and 4 bases from J, the junction contained 6 bases not matched to a gene. CDR3 length: 16 amino acids. The germline V gene has CDR1 LGHNA and CDR2 YNFKEQ. Here the CDR3 DNA reads TGTGCCAGCAGCCAAGTTACGGGGGGGCGGTACAATGAGCAGTTCTTC. Translation: CASSQVTGGRYNEQFF.

This clone was found once. V usage is TRBV27 and J usage is TRBJ1-5; TRBD1 aligns across 8 bases. CDR1 is MNHEY and CDR2 is SMNVEV in the germline V gene (reference sequence). V dropped 5 bases and J dropped 2; count of bases not matched to a gene: 8. The CDR3 runs 16 residues. The CDR3 DNA sequence: TGTGCCAGCAGTCCACGACAGGGGCCGGGCAATCAGCCCCAGCATTTT. It yields the protein CASSPRQGPGNQPQHF.

The rearrangement uses TRBV18 and TRBJ1-6, with a weak D call TRBD1 (5 bases). The V gene's germline CDR1 is KGHSH and CDR2 LQKENI. The CDR3 has 14 residues. Trimming cost V 7 bases and J 7 bases, with 14 bases left between them. CDR3 in amino acids: CASLSSRENSPLHF. The DNA for the CDR3 is TGTGCCAGCTTATCCTCCAGGGAAAATTCACCCCTCCACTTT.

The chain has TRBV14 and TRBJ2-2; D is uncertain. The CDR3 runs 18 residues. V lost 0 bases and J lost 1, with 15 bases in between. In germline, CDR1 is SGHDN, CDR2 FVKESK. The CDR3 DNA follows: TGTGCCAGCAGCCAAGATAGTGTCGGCGCAGGGAACACCGGGGAGCTGTTTTTT. Translating it yields CASSQDSVGAGNTGELFF.

V and J are TRBV2 and TRBJ1-4; possible D gene TRBD1, 5 bases. V gave up 0 bases and J gave up 8 bases, with 13 bases separating them. Germline V lookup: CDR1 SNHLY, CDR2 FYNNEI. This CDR3 has 15 residues. The CDR3 DNA reads TGTGCCAGCAGTGAAGCGCGGGGGGTTCAAGAAAAACTGTTTTTT. Translation gives CASSEARGVQEKLFF.

This clone showed up just once. The genes are TRBV7-2 and TRBJ1-6; no reliable D call. V shed 8 bases and J shed 0 bases, with 8 bases lying between them. This CDR3 comprises 14 residues. Germline CDR1 and CDR2: SGHTA and FQGNSA. The CDR3 bases are TGTGCCAGCCGAGAGAGCTCCTATAATTCACCCCTCCACTTT. It encodes CASRESSYNSPLHF.

The chain couples TRBV6-2 or TRBV6-3 to TRBJ1-2, with 8 bases identical to TRBD1. This CDR3 has 14 residues. CDR1 is MNHEY and CDR2 is SVGEGT in the germline V gene. Trimming at V came to 6 bases and at J to 9 bases, leaving 12 bases not matched to a gene. Written as DNA, the CDR3 is TGTGCCAGCAGCCCGGGGCAGGGGGCGCCTCGCTACACCTTC. It translates to CASSPGQGAPRYTF.